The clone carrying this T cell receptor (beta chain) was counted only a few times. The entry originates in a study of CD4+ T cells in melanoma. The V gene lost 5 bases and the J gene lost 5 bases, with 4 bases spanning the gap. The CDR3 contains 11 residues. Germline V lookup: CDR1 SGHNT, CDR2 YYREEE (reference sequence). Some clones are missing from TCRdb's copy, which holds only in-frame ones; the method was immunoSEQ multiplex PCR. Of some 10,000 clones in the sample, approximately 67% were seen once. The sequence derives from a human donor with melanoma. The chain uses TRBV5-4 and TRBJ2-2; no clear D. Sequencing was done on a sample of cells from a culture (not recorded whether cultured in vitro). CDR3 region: CASSQTGELFF. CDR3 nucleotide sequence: TGTGCCAGCAGTCAAACCGGGGAGCTGTTTTTT. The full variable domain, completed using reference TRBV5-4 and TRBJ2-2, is ETGVTQSPTHLIKTRGQQVTLRCSSQSGHNTVSWYQQALGQGPQFIFQYYREEENGRGNFPPRFSGLQFPNYSSELNVNALELDDSALYLCASSQTGELFFGEGSRLTVL.